This T cell receptor beta chain emerged from a study of T cell responses to AZD1222 COVID-19 vaccine. About the study: Second-dose groups at about 4 or about 12 weeks were pooled. Broader study findings: The donor cohort was predominantly white British with a female majority, and clonal diversity may have been underestimated.

Repertoires were generated with immunoSEQ multiplex PCR, while TCRdb's copy carries only in-frame clones and drops some. Among 150,000 to 200,000 clones listed, over 90% were seen once. Trimming at V came to 6 bases and at J to 5 bases, leaving 15 bases not matched to a gene. Per the germline V gene, CDR1 is MDHEN and CDR2 is SYDVKM. The CDR3 contains 17 residues. As regards this clone: Its specificity is not known.

The sequences come from peripheral blood, collected on day 0 of AZD1222 vaccination. This receptor was taken from an adult in good health. This rearrangement joins TRBV28 to TRBJ2-2, with 7 bases that match TRBD1. CDR3 amino acids: CASRGDRVQAVTGELFF. The CDR3 DNA reads as TGTGCCAGCAGGGGCGACAGGGTACAAGCGGTAACCGGGGAGCTGTTTTTT.